This TCR beta chain was retrieved from a study of blood T cells in healthy people across ages. Then a second PCR, running roughly 7 to 11 cycles, was carried out with a sample-barcoded 5' primer and a J-beta primer mix. Each CDR3 protein is one row after TCRdb ran MiXCR on the 5' RACE reads. Of around 800,000 distinct CDR3 sequences detected, about half appear once; the ten largest clones hold less than 20%. V lost 2 bases, J lost 3 bases, and 10 bases lay in between. Per the germline V gene, CDR1 is ENHRY and CDR2 is SYGVKD. The CDR3 length is 14 residues. The sequenced sample consisted of blood. The TCR comes from a man older than 75 in good health. The J gene is TRBJ2-5, the V gene TRBV10-3; the D gene could be TRBD1 or TRBD2 (5 bases each). The CDR3 nucleotides are TGTGCCATCAGTGAGGGGACCCACAAAGAGACCCAGTACTTC. Its protein product is CAISEGTHKETQYF.